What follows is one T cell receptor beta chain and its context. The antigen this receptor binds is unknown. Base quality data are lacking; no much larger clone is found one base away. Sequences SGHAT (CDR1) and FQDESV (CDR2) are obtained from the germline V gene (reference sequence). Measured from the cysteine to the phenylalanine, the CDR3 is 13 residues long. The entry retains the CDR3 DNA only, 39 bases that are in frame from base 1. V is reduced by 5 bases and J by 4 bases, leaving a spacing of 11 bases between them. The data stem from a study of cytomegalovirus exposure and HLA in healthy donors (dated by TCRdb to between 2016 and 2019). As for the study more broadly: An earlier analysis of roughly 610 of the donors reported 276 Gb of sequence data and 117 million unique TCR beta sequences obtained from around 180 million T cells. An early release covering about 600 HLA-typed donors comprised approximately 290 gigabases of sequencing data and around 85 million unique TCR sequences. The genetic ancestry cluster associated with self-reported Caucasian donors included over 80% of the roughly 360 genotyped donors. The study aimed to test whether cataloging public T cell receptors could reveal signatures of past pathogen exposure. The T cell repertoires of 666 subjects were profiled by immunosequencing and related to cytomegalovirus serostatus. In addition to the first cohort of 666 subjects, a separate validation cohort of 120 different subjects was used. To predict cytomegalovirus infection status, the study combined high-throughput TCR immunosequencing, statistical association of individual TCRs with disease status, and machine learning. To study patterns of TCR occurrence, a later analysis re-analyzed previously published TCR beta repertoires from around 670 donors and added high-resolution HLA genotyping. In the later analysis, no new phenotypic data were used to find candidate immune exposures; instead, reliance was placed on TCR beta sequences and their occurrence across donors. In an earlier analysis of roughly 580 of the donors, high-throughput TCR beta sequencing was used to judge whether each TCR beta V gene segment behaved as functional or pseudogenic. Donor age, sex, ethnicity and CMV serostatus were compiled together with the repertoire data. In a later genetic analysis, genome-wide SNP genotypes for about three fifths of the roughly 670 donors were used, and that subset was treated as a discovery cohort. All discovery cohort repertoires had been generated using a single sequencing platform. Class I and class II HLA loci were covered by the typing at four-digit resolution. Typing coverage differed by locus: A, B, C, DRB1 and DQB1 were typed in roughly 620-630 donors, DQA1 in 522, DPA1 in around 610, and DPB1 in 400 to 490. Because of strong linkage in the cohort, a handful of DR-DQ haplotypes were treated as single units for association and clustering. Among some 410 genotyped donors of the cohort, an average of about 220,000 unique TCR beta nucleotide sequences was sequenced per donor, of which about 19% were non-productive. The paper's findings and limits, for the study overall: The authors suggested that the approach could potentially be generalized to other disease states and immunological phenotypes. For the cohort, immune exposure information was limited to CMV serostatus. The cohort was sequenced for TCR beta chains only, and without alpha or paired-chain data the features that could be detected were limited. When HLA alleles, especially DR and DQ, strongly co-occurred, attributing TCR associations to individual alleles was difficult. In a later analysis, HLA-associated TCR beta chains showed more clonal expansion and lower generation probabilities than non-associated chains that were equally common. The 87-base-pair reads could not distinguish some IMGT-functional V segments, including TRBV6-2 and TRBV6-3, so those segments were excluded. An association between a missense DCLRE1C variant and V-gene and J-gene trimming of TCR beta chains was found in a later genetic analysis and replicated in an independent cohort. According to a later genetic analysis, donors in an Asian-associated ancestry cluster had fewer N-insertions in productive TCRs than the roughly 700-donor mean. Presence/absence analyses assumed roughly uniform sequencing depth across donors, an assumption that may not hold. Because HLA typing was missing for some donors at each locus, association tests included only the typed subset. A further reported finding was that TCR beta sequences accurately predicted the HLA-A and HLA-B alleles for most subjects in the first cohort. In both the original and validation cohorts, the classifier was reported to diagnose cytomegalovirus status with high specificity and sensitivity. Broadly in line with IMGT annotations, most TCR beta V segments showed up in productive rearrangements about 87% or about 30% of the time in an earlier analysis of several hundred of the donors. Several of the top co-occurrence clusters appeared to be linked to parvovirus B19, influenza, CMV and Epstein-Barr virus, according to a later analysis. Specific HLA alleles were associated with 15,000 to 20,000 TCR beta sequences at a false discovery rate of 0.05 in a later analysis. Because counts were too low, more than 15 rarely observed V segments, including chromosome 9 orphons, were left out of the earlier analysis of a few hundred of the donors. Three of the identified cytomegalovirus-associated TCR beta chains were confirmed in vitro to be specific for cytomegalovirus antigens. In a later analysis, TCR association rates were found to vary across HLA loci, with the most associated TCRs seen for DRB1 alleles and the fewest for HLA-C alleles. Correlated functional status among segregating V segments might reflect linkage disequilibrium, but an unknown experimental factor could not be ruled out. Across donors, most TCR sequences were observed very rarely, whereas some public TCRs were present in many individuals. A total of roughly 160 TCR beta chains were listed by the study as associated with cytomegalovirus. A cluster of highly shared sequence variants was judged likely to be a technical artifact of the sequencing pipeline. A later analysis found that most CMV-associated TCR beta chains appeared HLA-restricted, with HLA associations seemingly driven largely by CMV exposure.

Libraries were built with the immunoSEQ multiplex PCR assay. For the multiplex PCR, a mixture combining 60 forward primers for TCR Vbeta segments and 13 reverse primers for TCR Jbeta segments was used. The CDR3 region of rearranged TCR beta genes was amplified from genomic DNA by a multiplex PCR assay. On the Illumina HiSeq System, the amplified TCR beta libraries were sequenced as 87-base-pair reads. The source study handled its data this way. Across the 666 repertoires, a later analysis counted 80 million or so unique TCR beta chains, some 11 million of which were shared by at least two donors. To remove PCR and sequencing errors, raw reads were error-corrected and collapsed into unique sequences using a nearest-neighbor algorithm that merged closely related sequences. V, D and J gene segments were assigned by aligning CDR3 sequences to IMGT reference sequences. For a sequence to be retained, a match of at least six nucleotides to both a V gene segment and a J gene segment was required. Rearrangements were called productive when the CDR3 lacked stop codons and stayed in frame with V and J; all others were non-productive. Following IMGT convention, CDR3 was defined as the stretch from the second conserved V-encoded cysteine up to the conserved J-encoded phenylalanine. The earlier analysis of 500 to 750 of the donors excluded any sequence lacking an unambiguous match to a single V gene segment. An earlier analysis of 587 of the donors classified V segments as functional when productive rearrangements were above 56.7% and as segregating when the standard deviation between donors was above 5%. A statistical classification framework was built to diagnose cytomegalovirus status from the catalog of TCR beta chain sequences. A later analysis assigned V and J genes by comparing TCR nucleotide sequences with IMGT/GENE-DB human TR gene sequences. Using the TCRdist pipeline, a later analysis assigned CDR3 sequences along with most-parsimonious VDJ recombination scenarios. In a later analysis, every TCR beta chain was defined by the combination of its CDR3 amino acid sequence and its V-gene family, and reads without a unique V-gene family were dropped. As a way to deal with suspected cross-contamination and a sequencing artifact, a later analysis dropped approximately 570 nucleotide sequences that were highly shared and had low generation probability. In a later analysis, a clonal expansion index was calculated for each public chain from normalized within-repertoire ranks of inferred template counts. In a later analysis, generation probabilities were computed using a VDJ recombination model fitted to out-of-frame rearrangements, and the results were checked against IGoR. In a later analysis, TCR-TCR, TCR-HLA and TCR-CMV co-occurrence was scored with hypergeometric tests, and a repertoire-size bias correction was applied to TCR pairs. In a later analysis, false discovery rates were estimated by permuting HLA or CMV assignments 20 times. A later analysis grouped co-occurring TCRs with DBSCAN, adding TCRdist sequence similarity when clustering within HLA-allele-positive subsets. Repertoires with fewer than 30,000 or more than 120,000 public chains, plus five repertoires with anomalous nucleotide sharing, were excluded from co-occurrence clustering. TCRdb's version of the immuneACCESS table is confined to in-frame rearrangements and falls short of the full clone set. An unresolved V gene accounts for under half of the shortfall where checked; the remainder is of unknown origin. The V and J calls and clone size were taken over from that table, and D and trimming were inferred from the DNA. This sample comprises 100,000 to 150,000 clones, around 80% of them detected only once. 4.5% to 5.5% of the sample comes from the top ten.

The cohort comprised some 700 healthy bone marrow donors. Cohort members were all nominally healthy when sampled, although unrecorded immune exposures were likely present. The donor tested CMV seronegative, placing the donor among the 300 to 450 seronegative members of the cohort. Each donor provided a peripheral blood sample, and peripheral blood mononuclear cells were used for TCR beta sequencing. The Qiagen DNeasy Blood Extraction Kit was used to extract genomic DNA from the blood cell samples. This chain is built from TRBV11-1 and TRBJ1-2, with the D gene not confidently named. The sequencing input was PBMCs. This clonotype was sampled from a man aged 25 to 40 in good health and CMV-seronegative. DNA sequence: TGTGCCAGCAGCGGAGGGTACGGCTATGGCTACACCTTC. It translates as CASSGGYGYGYTF.